This TCR beta chain was captured in a study of blood T cells in healthy people across ages. Whole-study results and caveats: Possibly, changes in expanded clonotypes were confounded because donor CMV status was unknown. With naive T cell percentage, TCR beta diversity showed a strong correlation.

The use of a sample-barcoded 5' primer and a J-beta primer mix characterized a second PCR of about 7 to 12 cycles. Tags on each cDNA molecule came from a template-switch adaptor with 12 random nucleotides. One entry per CDR3 protein, called by TCRdb with MiXCR from the 5' RACE reads. The data hold about 1.1 million distinct CDR3 sequences, with more than 30% observed a single time. Notes on this clonotype: As yet, its antigen is unknown. The junction departs from the called germline gene at one end, perhaps through a read error.

The source is a man in his late teens or twenties in good health. The specimen was blood.

In DNA form, the CDR3 reads TGTGCTAGCAGCTTAGAGACAGGGAATTCCTACGAGCAGTACTTC. It codes for CASSLETGNSYEQYF. The chain combines TRBV7-7 with TRBJ2-7, with 7 bases lining up with TRBD1. CDR3 size: 15 residues. The germline gives CDR1 SSHAT, CDR2 FNYEAQ (reference sequence).